This T cell receptor beta chain was recorded in a study of technical replicates of blood from a few donors. V lost 2 bases and J lost 7; bases outside the gene matches: 10. The CDR3 is 15 amino acids. Germline V gene sequence: CDR1 MNHNY, CDR2 SVGAGI (reference sequence). TCRdb keeps only in-frame clones here, not all; method: immunoSEQ multiplex PCR. The table has around 80,000 clones, 89% seen once. This clonotype was obtained from a human donor in good health. The chain carries TRBV6-6 and TRBJ1-2, with 7 bases matching TRBD1. Specimen: T cells isolated from PBMCs. The DNA of the CDR3 is TGTGCCAGCAGTTACGACCGCCCGCAGGGGGGTGGCTACACCTTC. Translating it yields CASSYDRPQGGGYTF.